This TCR beta chain was documented in a study of T cell responses to AZD1222 COVID-19 vaccine. Sequencing used immunoSEQ multiplex PCR; TCRdb keeps in-frame clones, though not all of them. In the table there are roughly 140,000 clones, about nine tenths of which are singletons. With 4 bases clipped from V and 2 bases from J, the junction kept 3 bases outside the gene matches. The CDR3 runs 15 residues. This rearrangement joins TRBV5-3 to TRBJ2-3; 11 positions agree with TRBD2. TRBV5-3 is placed among ORFs of uncertain function. Here the sequenced sample was peripheral blood, taken on day 0 of AZD1222 vaccination. The sequence came from an adult in good health. The CDR3 DNA reads as TGTGCCAGAAGCCTGACTAGCGGGGCCACAGATACGCAGTATTTT. Amino acids: CARSLTSGATDTQYF.